This T cell receptor (beta chain) appears in the sequencing data of a study of blood T cell repertoires in COVID-19 (dated by TCRdb to 2018 to 2020). Background on the whole study: Collaborator samples came from the United States, Italy and Spain and covered acute and convalescent phases of COVID-19. The prospective study material was composed of cDNA or gDNA derived from T cells, B-cell-depleted T cells, or PBMCs. Deeply sampled blood TCRbeta repertoires from subjects exposed to, actively infected with, or recovered from COVID-19 were included in the dataset. A freely available public database, intended as a resource for researchers studying the immune response to SARS-CoV-2, is where the repertoires were released. Samples came from the ongoing ImmuneRACE study (first 160 participants) plus 1,254 subjects from 6 global collaborators. Nearly every sample came with metadata listing a de-identified subject ID, COVID-19 status, age in years and sex. Where HLA class I and class II types were available, the types were taken from metadata supplied by the sample provider, not from assay-based typing.

TCRbeta CDR3 regions were amplified from genomic DNA by means of the immunoSEQ Assay, a bias-controlled multiplex PCR. In the paper's pipeline: The number of nucleated cells in each sample was estimated by amplification of reference gene primers within the assay. To quantify the absolute abundance of each unique TCRbeta CDR3 rearrangement, sequence reads were collapsed and filtered. For each sample, productive Simpson clonality was calculated as the square root of Simpson's diversity index over productive rearrangements. The source is immuneACCESS, and TCRdb retained only in-frame sequences with V and J called. Part of the clones is not carried over; for the studies checked, unresolved V genes explain less than half of this, and the remainder is unexplained. V and J calls plus clone size are reproduced from that table; the DNA served to infer D and trimming. Within this sample are about 210,000 clones, with about 87% of them counted one time only. 10% of the sample belongs to the ten largest clones.

Overall study outcomes, separate from this receptor: How much clinical and demographic metadata was included differed by source and by participant, and the metadata was provided uncurated.

In the prospective study, participants were about 18 to 100 years old, resided in around 25 geographic areas of the United States, and were enrolled through a virtual design. To assign participants to cohorts, the prospective study relied on clinical history that participants themselves reported in a screening survey and a study questionnaire. Mobile phlebotomists in the prospective study collected whole blood, serum and a nasopharyngeal or oropharyngeal swab from every participant. Additional blood draws and questionnaires over a roughly two-month period could optionally be provided by prospective study participants. Before DNA extraction, blood samples from the prospective study were shipped at room temperature or frozen. Points on this clone: This receptor's antigen is unknown. The record has no base qualities; no much larger clone is one base away.

The sample comprised PBMCs or T cells enriched from blood (not recorded which). The source is a man younger than 30 with acute COVID-19.

CDR3 region: CASSQATGGPNSPLHF. The sequenced DNA: TGTGCCAGCAGCCAAGCAACAGGGGGCCCTAATTCACCCCTCCACTTT. This chain joins TRBV3-1 (or the pseudogene TRBV3-2) to TRBJ1-6, with 9 middle bases fitting TRBD1. V is trimmed back by 1 base and J by 6 bases, and the junction contains 4 bases that no gene match accounts for. There are 16 amino acids in the CDR3, from cysteine to phenylalanine inclusive. CDR3 DNA is the only sequence kept; it has 48 bases, read in frame from the first base. Via the germline V gene (reference sequence), CDR1 is LGHDT and CDR2 YNNKEL.